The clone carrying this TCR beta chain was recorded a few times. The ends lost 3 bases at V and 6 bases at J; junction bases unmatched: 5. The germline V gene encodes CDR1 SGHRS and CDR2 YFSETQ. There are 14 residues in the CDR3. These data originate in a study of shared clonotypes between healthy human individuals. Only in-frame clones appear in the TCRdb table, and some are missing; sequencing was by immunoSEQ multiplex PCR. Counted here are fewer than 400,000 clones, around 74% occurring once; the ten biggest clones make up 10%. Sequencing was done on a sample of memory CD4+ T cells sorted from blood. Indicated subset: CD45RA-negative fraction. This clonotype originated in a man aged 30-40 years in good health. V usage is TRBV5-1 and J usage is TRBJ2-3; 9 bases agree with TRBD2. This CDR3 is CASSWGLAQDTQYF. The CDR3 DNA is TGCGCCAGCAGCTGGGGACTAGCCCAGGATACGCAGTATTTT.